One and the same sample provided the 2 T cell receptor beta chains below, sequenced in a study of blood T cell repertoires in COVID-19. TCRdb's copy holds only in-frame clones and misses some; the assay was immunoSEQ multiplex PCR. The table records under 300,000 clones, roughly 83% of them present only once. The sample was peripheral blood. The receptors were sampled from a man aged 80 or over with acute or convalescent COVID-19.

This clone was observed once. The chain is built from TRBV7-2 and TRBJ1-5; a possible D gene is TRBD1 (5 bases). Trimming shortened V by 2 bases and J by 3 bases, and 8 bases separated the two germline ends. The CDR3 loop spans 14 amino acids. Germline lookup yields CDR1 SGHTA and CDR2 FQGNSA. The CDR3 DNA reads TGTGCCAGCAGCTTAAGCAGGGACAATCAGCCCCAGCATTTT. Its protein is CASSLSRDNQPQHF.

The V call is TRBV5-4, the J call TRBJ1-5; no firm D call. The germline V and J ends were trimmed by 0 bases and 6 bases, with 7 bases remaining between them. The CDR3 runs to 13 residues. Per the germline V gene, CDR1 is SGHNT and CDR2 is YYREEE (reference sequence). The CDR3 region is CASSLDVAQPQHF. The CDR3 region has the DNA TGTGCCAGCAGCTTGGACGTAGCTCAGCCCCAGCATTTT.